This TCR beta chain is from a study of blood T cell repertoires in COVID-19. Overall study context: Acute-phase and convalescent COVID-19 samples originated in the United States, Italy and Spain. T cells, B-cell-depleted T cells, or PBMCs supplied cDNA or gDNA.

Sequenced by immunoSEQ multiplex PCR; TCRdb stores in-frame clones only, minus some. The repertoire holds some 460,000 clones, 80% to 90% seen once, with 4.3% in the top ten. Trimming removed 5 bases from V and 3 bases from J; junction bases left unmatched: 7. Germline assignment: CDR1 KGHSH and CDR2 LQKENI. There are 15 residues in the CDR3. Sample: peripheral blood. This sequence was found in a woman in her twenties or thirties with acute or convalescent COVID-19. The chain joins TRBV18 to TRBJ2-3; 8 nucleotides agree with TRBD2. Here the CDR3 DNA reads TGTGCCAGCTCAACCCGGGGGGGCCTTACAGATACGCAGTATTTT. Its translation: CASSTRGGLTDTQYF.